A selection of T cell receptor beta chains follows, all from one sample in a study of response to subunit inactivated influenza vaccine. Each CDR3 protein is one row after TCRdb ran MiXCR on the RT-PCR reads. Of about 780,000 distinct CDR3 sequences listed, approximately 17% were seen once; the top ten hold 11%. The sequences come from PBMCs from blood, collected less than 6 days after vaccination. The receptors were gathered from a man aged 50-59 years who received an inactivated influenza vaccine. CDR3s include the opening cysteine and the closing phenylalanine or tryptophan.

v_call: TRBV5-5; cdr3_length: 16; cdr3_aa: CASSLGGGWDTGELFF
v_call: TRBV28; cdr3_length: 11; cdr3_aa: CASERNTEAFF
v_call: TRBV18; cdr3_length: 14; cdr3_aa: CASSPMYRGYEQYF
v_call: TRBV28; cdr3_length: 15; cdr3_aa: CASTLMTGSRNTIYF
v_call: TRBV20-1; cdr3_length: 14; cdr3_aa: CSAASGTANTEAFF
v_call: TRBV28; cdr3_length: 17; cdr3_aa: CASSPPGFGSYNSPLHF
v_call: TRBV25-1; cdr3_length: 14; cdr3_aa: CASTAWTGTEKLFF
v_call: TRBV7-2; cdr3_length: 17; cdr3_aa: CASSIAGGRGSYNEQFF
v_call: TRBV20-1; cdr3_length: 14; cdr3_aa: CSARAPLAKNIQYF
v_call: TRBV6-1; cdr3_length: 15; cdr3_aa: CASSAQGTRNSPLHF